This TCR beta chain is drawn from a study of blood T cell repertoires in COVID-19. The CDR3 has 14 residues. The V and J ends lost 1 base and 6 bases, in that order; junction bases with no gene match: 6. Germline loops: CDR1 SGHVS, CDR2 FNYEAQ. Some clones are missing from TCRdb's copy, which holds only in-frame ones; the method was immunoSEQ multiplex PCR. The sample yields around 370,000 clones, 90% to 95% seen once. The gene calls are TRBV7-6 and TRBJ2-7; 7 nucleotides match TRBD1. The receptor was isolated from a woman under 30 who had recovered from COVID-19. Sequenced: peripheral blood. Written as DNA, the CDR3 is TGTGCCAGCAGCTTAGTACAGGGGCCCGGCGAGCAGTACGTC. Translating it yields CASSLVQGPGEQYV.